The T cell receptor beta chain described here comes from a study of identical twins (dated by TCRdb to 2016 to 2017). Regarding the study in general: To test whether fetal clonotypes persist, the study used deep sequencing on TCR alpha and beta repertoires from monozygotic twins, unrelated adults of various ages, and cord blood. Replicate twin experiments were performed at different times using different library preparation protocols to rule out contamination.

Notes on this clonotype: Its antigen target is currently unknown. No base quality information exists; no much larger clone differs at one position.

The germline V gene provides CDR1 MNHEY and CDR2 SVGAGI. Between the V and J ends, shortened by 5 bases and 6 bases respectively, the junction contains 14 bases. Including the terminal cysteine and phenylalanine, the CDR3 comprises 14 residues. The kept DNA is CDR3 alone, 42 bases in frame from the first base. General study outcomes and caveats: Abundant cord blood beta clonotypes had fewer insertions, young adult naive repertoires showed a similar but weaker trend, and memory repertoires showed no such trend. Invariant T cells such as MAIT and iNKT could partly confound zero-insertion analyses, though diverse VJ usage argued against this for most clonotypes. Compared with coincidental sharing between unrelated individuals, an excess of low generation-probability sequences was observed among out-of-frame TCR alpha sequences shared between twins. Because the same donors could not be followed over many years, the conclusions depended on cross-sectional statistical analysis. In monozygotic twins, out-of-frame TCR alpha sharing was systematically underestimated by recombination models, although the models agreed with sharing between unrelated individuals. Excess twin sharing in beta out-of-frame sequences was weaker because fewer shared sequences lowered the signal-to-noise ratio.

All donors were healthy Caucasians. The twin cohort comprised three pairs of female monozygotic twins, all aged roughly 18 to 30 years. Peripheral blood mononuclear cells were the source from which RNA for the TCR libraries was isolated. Library generation was performed with 5' RACE. Sequencing instrument: Illumina HiSeq 2000. A universal primer binding site was added through template switching, and the final cDNA carried a unique molecular identifier so that TCR cDNA molecules could be counted accurately. Specific primers in the conserved constant-segment region were used to synthesize first-strand cDNA for TCR alpha and beta chains. To control for contamination, every cDNA library was double barcoded, receiving both a SMART-Mk sample barcode and Illumina barcodes. TruSeq adapter sequences, together with Illumina sample barcodes, were added in two successive PCR steps. Sequencing of the TCR alpha and beta cDNA libraries was done on the Illumina HiSeq platform using custom primers. The authors processed their data as follows. MiGEC processed the raw reads to extract unique molecular identifiers, while MiXCR was used to determine the CDR3 positions. For each individual, recombination models were inferred using an EM algorithm with the repgenHMM and IGoR tools. Shared clonotypes were analyzed with the tcR package in R, and sharing was normalized by the product of cloneset sizes. To study raw recombination without the effects of thymic and clonal selection, out-of-frame nonproductive sequences were analyzed. Through fastp at Q25 and MiXCR, TCRdb rebuilt clones from the public reads, retaining in-frame beta chains. Entries that share a CDR3 protein sequence are merged under the most common genes and DNA. Here the V and J calls rest on TCRdb's processing, not on the authors' analysis. Present in this sample are 690,000 or so distinct CDR3 sequences, roughly 8% of which were seen just once. Of the sample, 0.85% to 1% is held by the ten largest clones.

The same data also went into a second study, on yellow fever vaccine responses in identical twins. As that second study puts it: According to the authors, in identical twins the way T cells responded to vaccination appeared partly convergent and partly personalized. In the study, vaccine-responding T cell clones were precisely tracked in identical twins.

Sequencing was done on a sample of PBMCs. Recombination linked TRBV6-5 to TRBJ2-1, with TRBD1 perhaps the D gene, on 8 matching bases. The clonotype comes from a woman aged 18-29 years in good health. The DNA reads TGTGCCAGCAGTATACAGGGGGAGGGCAATGAGCAGTTCTTC. This codes for CASSIQGEGNEQFF.